This T cell receptor (beta chain) was profiled in a study of blood T cell repertoires in COVID-19. Study information: From the United States, Italy and Spain came samples of acute and convalescent COVID-19. PBMCs, B-cell-depleted T cells, or T cells were the source of the cDNA or gDNA that made up the material.

Per germline, CDR1 SGHNT and CDR2 YENEEA. Trimming shortened V by 5 bases and J by 1 base, and 15 bases separated the two germline ends. This CDR3 region has 15 residues. As originally analysed: Amplification of reference gene primers was used by the study to estimate nucleated cell counts. Assay: immunoSEQ multiplex PCR; the TCRdb copy retains only in-frame clones and omits some. V and J calls and clone size are as listed in that table; D and trimming were resolved from the DNA. The sample yields roughly 200,000 clones, about 80% seen once. The chain uses TRBV11-3 and TRBJ2-7; possible D gene TRBD1, 6 bases. The receptor was isolated from a man aged 55 to 70 with acute or convalescent COVID-19. Material for sequencing was peripheral blood. In DNA, the CDR3 is TGTGCCAGCAGCCCAAACAGGGCCTTGTCCTACGAGCAGTACTTC. Residues: CASSPNRALSYEQYF.